This T cell receptor beta chain was captured by sequencing in a study of breast tumors, draining lymph nodes, adjacent tissues. Whole-study results and caveats: Compared with lymph nodes, tumors were less diverse; compared with nontumor tissue, more. Most tumor T cells seemingly derive from lymph node, then expand in tumor. Luminal-like breast cancer showed significantly greater tumor-nontumor repertoire similarity than basal-like breast cancer did.

Axillary draining lymph nodes of breast cancer patients supplied the node samples. This clonotype showed up many times. Antigen specificity is unknown. MiXCR, run by TCRdb on the multiplex PCR reads, gives a single entry per CDR3 protein. The table lists roughly 100,000 distinct CDR3 sequences, about 30% of them singletons. The V end lost 0 bases, the J end lost 1 base, and 11 bases lay between the germline ends. The CDR3 sequence is 16 residues long. CDR1 and CDR2 (germline): SEHNR, FQNEAQ (reference sequence). The material sequenced was axillary lymph node tissue. The origin of this receptor is a female donor with breast cancer. Some clones in this sample may be carry-over from other donors' samples. V is TRBV7-9 and J is TRBJ2-3, with a tentative D call TRBD2 (7 bases). This chain's CDR3 is CASSLALGGRTDTQYF. DNA for the CDR3: TGTGCCAGCAGCTTAGCCCTGGGGGGGCGCACAGATACGCAGTATTTT.